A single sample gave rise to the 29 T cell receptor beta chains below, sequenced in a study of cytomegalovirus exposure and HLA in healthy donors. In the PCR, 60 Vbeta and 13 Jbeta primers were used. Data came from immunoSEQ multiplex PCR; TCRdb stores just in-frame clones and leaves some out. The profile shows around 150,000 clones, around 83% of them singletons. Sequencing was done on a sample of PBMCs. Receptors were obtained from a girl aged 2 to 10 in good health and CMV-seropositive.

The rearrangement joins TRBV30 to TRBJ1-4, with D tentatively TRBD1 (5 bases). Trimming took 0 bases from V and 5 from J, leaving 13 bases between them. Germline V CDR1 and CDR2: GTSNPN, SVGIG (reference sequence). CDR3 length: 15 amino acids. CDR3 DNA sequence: TGTGCCTGGAGTGTAATAAGGACAAGAAATGAAAAACTGTTTTTT. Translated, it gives CAWSVIRTRNEKLFF.

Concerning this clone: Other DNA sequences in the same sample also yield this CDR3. As DNA, the CDR3 is TGTGCCTGGAGTGCTAAAGAGACCCAGTACTTC. Amino acids: CAWSAKETQYF. The chain combines TRBV30 with TRBJ2-5, with no clear D. With 1 base removed from V and 3 bases from J, the gap between germline ends came to 3 bases. The V gene's germline CDR1 is GTSNPN and CDR2 SVGIG (reference sequence). The CDR3 totals 11 residues.

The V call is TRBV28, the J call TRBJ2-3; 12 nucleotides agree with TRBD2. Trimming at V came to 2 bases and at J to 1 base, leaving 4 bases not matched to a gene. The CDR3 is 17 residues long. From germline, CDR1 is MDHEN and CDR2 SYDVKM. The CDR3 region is CASSLPSGRVRTDTQYF. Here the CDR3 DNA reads TGTGCCAGCAGTTTACCTAGCGGGAGGGTACGCACAGATACGCAGTATTTT.

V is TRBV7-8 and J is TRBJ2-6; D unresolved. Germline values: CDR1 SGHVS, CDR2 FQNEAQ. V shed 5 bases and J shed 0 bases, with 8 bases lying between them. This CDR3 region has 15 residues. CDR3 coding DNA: TGTGCCAGCAGCCTAAGTACCTCTGGGGCCAACGTCCTGACTTTC. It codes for CASSLSTSGANVLTF.

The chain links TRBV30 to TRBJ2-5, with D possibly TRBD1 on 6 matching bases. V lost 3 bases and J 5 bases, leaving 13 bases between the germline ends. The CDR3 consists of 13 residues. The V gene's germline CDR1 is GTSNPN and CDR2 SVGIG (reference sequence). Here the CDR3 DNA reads TGTGCCTGGAGACAGGGCGGTTTGGAGACCCAGTACTTC. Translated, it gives CAWRQGGLETQYF.

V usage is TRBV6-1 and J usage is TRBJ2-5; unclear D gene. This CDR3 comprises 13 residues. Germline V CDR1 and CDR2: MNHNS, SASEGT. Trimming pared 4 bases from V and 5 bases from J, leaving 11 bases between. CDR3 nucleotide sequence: TGTGCCAGCAGTGTTACCGCCAGGGAGACCCAGTACTTC. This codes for CASSVTARETQYF.

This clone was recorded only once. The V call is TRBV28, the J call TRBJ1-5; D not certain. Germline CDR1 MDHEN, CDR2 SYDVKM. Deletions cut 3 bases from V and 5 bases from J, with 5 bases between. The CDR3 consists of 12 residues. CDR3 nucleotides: TGTGCCAGCAGTTTTGGGCATCAGCCCCAGCATTTT. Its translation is CASSFGHQPQHF.

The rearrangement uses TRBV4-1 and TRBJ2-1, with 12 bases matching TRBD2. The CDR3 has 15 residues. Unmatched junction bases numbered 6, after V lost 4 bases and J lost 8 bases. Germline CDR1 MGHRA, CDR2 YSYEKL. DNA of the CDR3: TGCGCCAGCAGCCCCTCTAGCGGGAGGGGGGATGAGCAGTTCTTC. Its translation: CASSPSSGRGDEQFF.

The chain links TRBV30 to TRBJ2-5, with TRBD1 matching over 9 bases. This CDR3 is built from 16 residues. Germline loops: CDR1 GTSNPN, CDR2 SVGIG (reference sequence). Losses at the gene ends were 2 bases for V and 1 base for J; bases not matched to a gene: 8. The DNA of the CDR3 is TGTGCCTGGAGTCGTACAGGGGGCTGGGCCCAAGAGACCCAGTACTTC. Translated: CAWSRTGGWAQETQYF.

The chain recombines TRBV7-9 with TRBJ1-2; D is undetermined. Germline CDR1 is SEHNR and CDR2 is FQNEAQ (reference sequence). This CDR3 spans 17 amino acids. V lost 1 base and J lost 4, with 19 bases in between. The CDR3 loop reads CASSLVRLSGRGYGYTF. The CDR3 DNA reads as TGTGCCAGCAGCTTAGTGCGGCTTTCGGGGAGAGGCTATGGCTACACCTTC. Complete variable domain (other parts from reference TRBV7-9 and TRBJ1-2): DTGVSQNPRHKITKRGQNVTFRCDPISEHNRLYWYRQTLGQGPEFLTYFQNEAQLEKSRLLSDRFSAERPKGSFSTLEIQRTEQGDSAMYLCASSLVRLSGRGYGYTFGSGTRLTVV.

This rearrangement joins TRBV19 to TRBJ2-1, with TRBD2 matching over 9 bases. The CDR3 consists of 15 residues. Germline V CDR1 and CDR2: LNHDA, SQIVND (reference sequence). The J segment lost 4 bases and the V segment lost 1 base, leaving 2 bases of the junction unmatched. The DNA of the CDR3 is TGTGCCAGTAGTATAGCTAGCGGGGTATACAATGAGCAGTTCTTC. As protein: CASSIASGVYNEQFF.

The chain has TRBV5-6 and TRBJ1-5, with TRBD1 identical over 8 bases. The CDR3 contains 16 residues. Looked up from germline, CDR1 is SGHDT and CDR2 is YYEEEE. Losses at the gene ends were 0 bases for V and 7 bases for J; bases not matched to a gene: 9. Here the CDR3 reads CASSLGGGQEWQPQHF. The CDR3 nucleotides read TGTGCCAGCAGCTTGGGAGGGGGACAGGAATGGCAGCCCCAGCATTTT.

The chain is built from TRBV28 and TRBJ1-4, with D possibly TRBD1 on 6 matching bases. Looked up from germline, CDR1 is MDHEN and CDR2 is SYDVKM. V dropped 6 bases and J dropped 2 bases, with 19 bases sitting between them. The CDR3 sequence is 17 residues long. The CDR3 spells CASSPVGRGKTNEKLFF. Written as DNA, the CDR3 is TGTGCCAGCAGCCCGGTGGGCAGGGGAAAGACTAATGAAAAACTGTTTTTT.

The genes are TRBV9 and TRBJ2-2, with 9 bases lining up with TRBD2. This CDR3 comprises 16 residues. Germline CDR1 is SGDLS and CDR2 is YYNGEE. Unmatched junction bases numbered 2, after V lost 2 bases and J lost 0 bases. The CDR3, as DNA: TGTGCCAGCAGCGTGGCTAGCGGGACGAACACCGGGGAGCTGTTTTTT. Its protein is CASSVASGTNTGELFF.

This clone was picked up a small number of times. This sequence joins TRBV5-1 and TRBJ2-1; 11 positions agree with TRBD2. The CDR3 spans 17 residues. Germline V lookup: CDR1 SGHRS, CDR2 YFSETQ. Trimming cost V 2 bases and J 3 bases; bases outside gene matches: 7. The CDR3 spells CASSFDVAGGRYNEQFF. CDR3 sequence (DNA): TGCGCCAGCAGCTTCGACGTAGCGGGAGGGCGCTACAATGAGCAGTTCTTC.

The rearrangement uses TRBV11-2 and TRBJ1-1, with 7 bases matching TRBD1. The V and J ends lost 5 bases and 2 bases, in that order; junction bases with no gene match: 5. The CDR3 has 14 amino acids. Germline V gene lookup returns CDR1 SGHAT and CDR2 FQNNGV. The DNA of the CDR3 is TGTGCCAGCAGCCGGGGACAGCTCAACACTGAAGCTTTCTTT. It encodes CASSRGQLNTEAFF.

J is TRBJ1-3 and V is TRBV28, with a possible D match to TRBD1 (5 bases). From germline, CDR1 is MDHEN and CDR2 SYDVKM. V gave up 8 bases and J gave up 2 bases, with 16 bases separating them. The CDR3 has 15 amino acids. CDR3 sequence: CASESGLQAGNTIYF. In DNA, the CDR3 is TGTGCCAGCGAGTCGGGACTTCAAGCTGGAAACACCATATATTTT. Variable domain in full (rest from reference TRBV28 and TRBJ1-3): DVKVTQSSRYLVKRTGEKVFLECVQDMDHENMFWYRQDPGLGLRLIYFSYDVKMKEKGDIPEGYSVSREKKERFSLILESASTNQTSMYLCASESGLQAGNTIYFGEGSWLTVV.

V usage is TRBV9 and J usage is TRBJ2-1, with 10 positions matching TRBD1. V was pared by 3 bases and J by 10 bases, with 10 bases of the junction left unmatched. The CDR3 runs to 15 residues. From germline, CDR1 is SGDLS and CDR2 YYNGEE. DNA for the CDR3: TGTGCCAGCAGCGCAGGAAGACAGGGGGCCGGGGAGCAGTTCTTC. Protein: CASSAGRQGAGEQFF.

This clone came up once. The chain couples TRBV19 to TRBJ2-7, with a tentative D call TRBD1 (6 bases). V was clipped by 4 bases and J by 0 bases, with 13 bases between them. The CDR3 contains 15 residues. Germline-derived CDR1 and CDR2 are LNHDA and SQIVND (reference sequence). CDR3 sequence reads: CASSKTGQSSYEQYF. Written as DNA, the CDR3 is TGTGCCAGTAGTAAGACAGGACAGAGCTCCTACGAGCAGTACTTC. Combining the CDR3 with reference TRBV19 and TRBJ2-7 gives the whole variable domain DGGITQSPKYLFRKEGQNVTLSCEQNLNHDAMYWYRQDPGQGLRLIYYSQIVNDFQKGDIAEGYSVSREKKESFPLTVTSAQKNPTAFYLCASSKTGQSSYEQYFGPGTRLTVT.

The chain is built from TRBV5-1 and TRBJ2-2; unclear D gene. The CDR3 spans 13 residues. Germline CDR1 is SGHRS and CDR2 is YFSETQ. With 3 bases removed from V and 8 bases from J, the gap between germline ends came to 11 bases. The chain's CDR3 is CASSSPTGGELFF. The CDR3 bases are TGCGCCAGCAGCTCCCCGACCGGGGGGGAGCTGTTTTTT.

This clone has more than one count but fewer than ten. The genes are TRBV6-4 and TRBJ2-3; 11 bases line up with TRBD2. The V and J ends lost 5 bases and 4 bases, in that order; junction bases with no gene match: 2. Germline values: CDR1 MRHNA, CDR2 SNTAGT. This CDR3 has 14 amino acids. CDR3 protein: CASSLLAGADTQYF. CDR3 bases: TGTGCCAGCAGTTTACTAGCGGGGGCAGATACGCAGTATTTT.

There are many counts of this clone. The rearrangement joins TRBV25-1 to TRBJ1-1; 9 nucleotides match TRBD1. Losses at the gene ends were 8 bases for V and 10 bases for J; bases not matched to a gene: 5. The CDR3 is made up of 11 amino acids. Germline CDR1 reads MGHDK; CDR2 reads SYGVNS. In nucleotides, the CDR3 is TGTGCCAGCTCAGGGACAGGGAGAGCTTTCTTT. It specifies CASSGTGRAFF.

The CDR3 here is CASSLLKAGEFF. In DNA, the CDR3 is TGTGCCAGCAGCTTACTGAAGGCCGGGGAGTTCTTC. This rearrangement joins TRBV13 to TRBJ2-1; weak D call: TRBD2 (5 bases). The CDR3 length is 12 residues. The V end was cut by 2 bases, the J end by 14 bases, with 13 bases between. Germline CDR1 is PRHDT and CDR2 is FYEKMQ (reference sequence).

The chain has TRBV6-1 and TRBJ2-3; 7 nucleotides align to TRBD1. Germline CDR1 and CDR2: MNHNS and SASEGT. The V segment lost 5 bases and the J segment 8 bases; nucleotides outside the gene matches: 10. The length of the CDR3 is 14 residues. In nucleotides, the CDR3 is TGTGCCAGCAGTCCCGACAGGGATGGAGGTACGCAGTATTTT. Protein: CASSPDRDGGTQYF.

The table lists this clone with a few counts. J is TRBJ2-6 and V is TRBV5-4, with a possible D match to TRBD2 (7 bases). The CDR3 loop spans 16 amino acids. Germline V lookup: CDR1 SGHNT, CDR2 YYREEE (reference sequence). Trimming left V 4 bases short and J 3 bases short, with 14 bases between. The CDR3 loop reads CASSPGLGGGANVLTF. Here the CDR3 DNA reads TGTGCCAGCAGCCCTGGACTAGGGGGTGGGGCCAACGTCCTGACTTTC.

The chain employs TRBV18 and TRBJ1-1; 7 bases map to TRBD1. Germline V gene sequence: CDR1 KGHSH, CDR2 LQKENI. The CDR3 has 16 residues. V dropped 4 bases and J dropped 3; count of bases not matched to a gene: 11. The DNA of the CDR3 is TGTGCCAGCTCACGCCAGGGGGGCAGGACGGACACTGAAGCTTTCTTT. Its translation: CASSRQGGRTDTEAFF.

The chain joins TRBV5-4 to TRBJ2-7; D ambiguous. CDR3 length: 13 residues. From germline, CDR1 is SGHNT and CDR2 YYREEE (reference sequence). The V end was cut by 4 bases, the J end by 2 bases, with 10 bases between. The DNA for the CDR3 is TGTGCCAGCAGCCCTGCTGGCCCCTACGAGCAGTACTTC. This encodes CASSPAGPYEQYF.

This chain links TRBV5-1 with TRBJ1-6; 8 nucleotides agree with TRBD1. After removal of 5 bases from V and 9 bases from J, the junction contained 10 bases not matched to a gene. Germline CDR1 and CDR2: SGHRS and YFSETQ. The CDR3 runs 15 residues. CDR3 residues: CASRIGTGRFSPLHF. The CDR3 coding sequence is TGCGCCAGCAGAATAGGGACAGGCCGTTTTTCACCCCTCCACTTT.

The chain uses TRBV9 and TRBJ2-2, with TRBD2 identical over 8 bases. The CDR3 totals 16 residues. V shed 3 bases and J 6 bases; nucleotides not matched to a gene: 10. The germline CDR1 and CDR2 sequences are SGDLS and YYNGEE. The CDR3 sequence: CASSGGGSGRSGELFF. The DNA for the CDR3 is TGTGCCAGCAGCGGGGGGGGCAGCGGGAGATCCGGGGAGCTGTTTTTT.